This T cell receptor beta chain was documented in a study of blood T cells in healthy people across ages. Regarding the study as a whole: Strong correlation was found linking TCR beta diversity to naive T cell percentage.

Ten milliliters was the volume of peripheral blood drawn from each donor. Every sample gave at least 5 micrograms of total RNA when it was extracted. Turning to this clonotype: As yet, its antigen is unknown.

This CDR3 spans 14 amino acids. Trimming pared 4 bases from V and 5 bases from J, leaving 14 bases between. Germline V lookup: CDR1 SGHAT, CDR2 FQNNGV. Primed by a sample-barcoded 5' primer and a J-beta primer mix, a second PCR proceeded for about 7 to 11 cycles. Researchers report that a template-switch adaptor with 12 random nucleotides tagged each cDNA molecule. TCRdb re-derived calls from the 5' RACE reads in MiXCR, one entry per CDR3 protein. The table shows roughly 720,000 distinct CDR3 sequences, with roughly 50% occurring only once. Material: blood. The V gene is TRBV11-2, the J gene TRBJ2-5; perhaps TRBD2 as D (5 bases). The TCR was taken from a man older than 75 in good health. CDR3 sequence reads: CASSSVTGWETQYF. The CDR3 coding sequence is TGTGCCAGCAGCTCTGTGACGGGGTGGGAGACCCAGTACTTC. Full variable domain (outside the CDR3, taken from reference TRBV11-2 and TRBJ2-5): EAGVAQSPRYKIIEKRQSVAFWCNPISGHATLYWYQQILGQGPKLLIQFQNNGVVDDSQLPKDRFSAERLKGVDSTLKIQPAKLEDSAVYLCASSSVTGWETQYFGPGTRLLVL.